A single sample gave rise to the 26 T cell receptor beta chains below, sequenced in a study of ipilimumab plus nivolumab after autologous stem cell transplantation. Profiling relied on immunoSEQ multiplex PCR, and the TCRdb table lists in-frame clones only, not all of them. The sample has just over 40,000 clones, more than 85% seen once. The material was PBMCs, obtained in a trial of ipilimumab plus nivolumab as post-transplant consolidation. The receptor set was obtained from a male donor with multiple myeloma.

The rearrangement uses TRBV28 and TRBJ2-7; D possibly corresponds to TRBD1 (6 bases). Germline V gene data show CDR1 as MDHEN and CDR2 as SYDVKM. The CDR3 runs to 13 residues. Trimming took off 6 bases at V and 4 bases at J, with 13 bases between the two ends. The CDR3 DNA is TGTGCCAGCAGCCCACGGACAGTATACGAGCAGTACTTC. Protein sequence: CASSPRTVYEQYF.

The gene calls are TRBV2 and TRBJ1-2; maybe TRBD1 (5 bases). V lost 4 bases and J lost 6, with 15 bases in between. This CDR3 comprises 14 residues. Germline V gives CDR1 SNHLY, CDR2 FYNNEI. The chain's CDR3 is CASSGAGARDGYTF. CDR3 coding DNA: TGTGCCAGCAGTGGGGCCGGGGCGCGCGATGGCTACACCTTC.

The chain combines TRBV4-3 with TRBJ1-2; TRBD1 is a possible D gene (5 bases). Germline CDR1 is LGHNA and CDR2 is YSLEER. The CDR3 extends over 16 amino acids. The V end was cut by 0 bases, the J end by 8 bases, with 19 bases between. The CDR3 spells CASSQDRQTLLSGYTF. CDR3 in DNA: TGCGCCAGCAGCCAAGATCGACAGACCCTACTTTCAGGCTACACCTTC.

The chain links TRBV11-3 to TRBJ2-7; TRBD2 matches at 8 bases. The CDR3 runs to 15 residues. J gave up 4 bases and V 5 bases, and 10 bases lay outside the gene matches. Germline V gene lookup returns CDR1 SGHNT and CDR2 YENEEA. CDR3 loop: CASSLGTSQWYEQYF. CDR3 in DNA: TGTGCCAGCAGCCTAGGGACTAGTCAGTGGTACGAGCAGTACTTC.

The J gene is TRBJ1-1, the V gene TRBV19; the D gene is possibly TRBD1 (6 bases). The CDR3 has 14 residues. The germline V gene encodes CDR1 LNHDA and CDR2 SQIVND (reference sequence). V dropped 6 bases and J dropped 2 bases, with 13 bases sitting between them. As DNA, the CDR3 is TGTGCCAGTAGGGAACGACAGGCAAACACTGAAGCTTTCTTT. Translated: CASRERQANTEAFF.

The rearrangement links TRBV29-1 to TRBJ2-5; TRBD1 might be the D (5 bases). This CDR3 is built from 12 residues. Germline loops: CDR1 SQVTM, CDR2 ANQGSEA. Trimming took off 7 bases at V and 5 bases at J, with 14 bases between the two ends. The CDR3 DNA is TGCAGCGAAAGGACACGTGGCGAGACCCAGTACTTC. This gives the protein CSERTRGETQYF. The entire variable domain, with the rest obtained from reference TRBV29-1 and TRBJ2-5, is as follows: SAVISQKPSRDICQRGTSLTIQCQVDSQVTMMFWYRQQPGQSLTLIATANQGSEATYESGFVIDKFPISRPNLTFSTLTVSNMSPEDSSIYLCSERTRGETQYFGPGTRLLVL.

The rearrangement joins TRBV6-5 to TRBJ1-2, with 7 bases fitting TRBD1. Germline V lookup: CDR1 MNHEY, CDR2 SVGAGI. The J segment lost 4 bases and the V segment lost 6 bases, leaving 5 bases of the junction unmatched. The CDR3 has 13 amino acids. The chain's CDR3 is CASSSGQRYGYTF. The CDR3 DNA reads TGTGCCAGCAGCTCGGGACAGCGCTATGGCTACACCTTC.

This chain connects TRBV7-3 to TRBJ2-3, with D possibly TRBD2 on 6 matching bases. The V and J ends lost 6 bases and 0 bases respectively, with 13 bases between them. Germline V lookup: CDR1 SGHTA, CDR2 FQGTGA. The CDR3 contains 15 residues. For the CDR3, the DNA is TGTGCCAGCAGTCCCGGGGGAGTGAGCACAGATACGCAGTATTTT. Translated: CASSPGGVSTDTQYF.

As DNA, the CDR3 is TGTGCCAGTAGCTCACCTGGTCGATCACTGGATGAGCAGTTCTTC. It translates to CASSSPGRSLDEQFF. The chain combines TRBV19 with TRBJ2-1; D gene unclear. Germline CDR1 reads LNHDA; CDR2 reads SQIVND (reference sequence). The CDR3 length is 15 residues. With 6 bases removed from V and 8 bases from J, the gap between germline ends came to 20 bases.

V is TRBV6-5 and J is TRBJ2-1; 10 bases are shared with TRBD2. Germline V gene lookup returns CDR1 MNHEY and CDR2 SVGAGI. J lost 1 base, V lost 7 bases, and 4 bases had no gene match. The CDR3 loop spans 15 amino acids. CDR3 amino acids: CASTPGLASYNEQFF. The CDR3 region has the DNA TGTGCCAGCACCCCGGGACTAGCGTCCTACAATGAGCAGTTCTTC.

The chain combines TRBV19 with TRBJ2-1; TRBD1 or TRBD2 may be the D gene (5 bases each). This CDR3 comprises 18 residues. The germline CDR1 and CDR2 sequences are LNHDA and SQIVND (reference sequence). V lost 3 bases to trimming and J lost 4 bases, with 22 bases between them. CDR3 in DNA: TGTGCCAGTAGTATCCCGCAGGGAAGTGGGACCTTTTACAATGAGCAGTTCTTC. Translation: CASSIPQGSGTFYNEQFF.

The chain is built from TRBV7-8 and TRBJ2-7, with D perhaps matching TRBD2 (5 bases). There are 16 residues in the CDR3. V was clipped by 0 bases and J by 0 bases, with 12 bases between them. Germline V gene sequence: CDR1 SGHVS, CDR2 FQNEAQ. CDR3 nucleotides: TGTGCCAGCAGCTTAGCGGTTCTACTAGGCTCCTACGAGCAGTACTTC. It encodes CASSLAVLLGSYEQYF.

The genes are TRBV7-2 and TRBJ2-6; possibly TRBD1 for D (5 bases). V was pared by 3 bases and J by 0 bases, with 15 bases between. The CDR3 contains 18 residues. The V gene's germline CDR1 is SGHTA and CDR2 FQGNSA. The CDR3 reads CASSFTGSLNSGANVLTF. CDR3 bases: TGTGCCAGCAGCTTTACAGGTTCACTAAACTCTGGGGCCAACGTCCTGACTTTC.

The chain couples TRBV7-2 to TRBJ2-5; D not resolved. Germline V gene data show CDR1 as SGHTA and CDR2 as FQGNSA. The CDR3 extends over 11 amino acids. V shed 4 bases and J shed 1 base, with 1 base lying between them. In DNA, the CDR3 is TGTGCCAGCAGCTCCCAAGAGACCCAGTACTTC. It translates to CASSSQETQYF.

V gene TRBV19 combines with J gene TRBJ2-1; a weak D match, TRBD1 (6 bases). The CDR3 spans 15 residues. Germline V gene sequence: CDR1 LNHDA, CDR2 SQIVND (reference sequence). V lost 8 bases, J lost 6 bases, and 20 bases lay in between. The CDR3 here is CASRVGTPRVNEQFF. CDR3 bases: TGTGCCAGTCGAGTAGGGACACCACGGGTCAATGAGCAGTTCTTC.

This rearrangement joins TRBV10-1 to TRBJ2-5, with D tentatively TRBD2 (7 bases). Germline V gene sequence: CDR1 WNHNN, CDR2 SYGVQD (reference sequence). The V and J ends lost 7 bases and 0 bases respectively, with 18 bases between them. CDR3 length equals 16 residues. CDR3 in DNA: TGCGCCAGCACCGTGAGGGAGGGGGGGGACCAAGAGACCCAGTACTTC. Translation gives CASTVREGGDQETQYF.

The chain recombines TRBV7-2 with TRBJ1-1; D remains unclear. Trimming removed 5 bases from V and 0 bases from J, with 13 bases in between. Germline CDR1 and CDR2: SGHTA and FQGNSA. The CDR3 totals 15 residues. Here the CDR3 DNA reads TGTGCCAGCAGCGTCCTGCAGCTCATGAACACTGAAGCTTTCTTT. It translates to CASSVLQLMNTEAFF.

The gene calls are TRBV9 and TRBJ1-5; weak D call: TRBD1 (5 bases). Trimming removed 3 bases at V and 3 bases at J, with 10 bases between. Germline CDR1 SGDLS, CDR2 YYNGEE. The length of the CDR3 is 14 residues. The chain's CDR3 is CASSAQGFNQPQHF. CDR3 in DNA: TGTGCCAGCAGCGCCCAGGGTTTCAATCAGCCCCAGCATTTT.

The rearrangement links TRBV7-2 to TRBJ1-5; 8 bases are a match to TRBD1. With V trimmed by 4 bases and J by 2 bases, 4 bases remained unmatched. The germline CDR1 and CDR2 sequences are SGHTA and FQGNSA. The CDR3 is made up of 15 amino acids. CDR3: CASSSRTGRNQPQHF. CDR3 DNA: TGTGCCAGCAGCTCTCGGACAGGGCGCAATCAGCCCCAGCATTTT.

The genes are TRBV13 and TRBJ2-5; D may be TRBD2 (7 bases). V shed 5 bases and J shed 1 base, with 17 bases lying between them. There are 16 residues in the CDR3. The germline V gene encodes CDR1 PRHDT and CDR2 FYEKMQ (reference sequence). The CDR3 DNA is TGTGCCAGCAGCGGTAGAAGGGGGGGGGCCCAAGAGACCCAGTACTTC. Protein product: CASSGRRGGAQETQYF.

The V and J genes are TRBV7-2 and TRBJ1-6; no definite D call. V shed 1 base and J shed 2 bases, with 6 bases lying between them. CDR3 length: 15 residues. Germline V CDR1 and CDR2: SGHTA, FQGNSA. The CDR3 sequence is CASSLEGTYNSPLHF. CDR3 coding DNA: TGTGCCAGCAGCTTAGAGGGCACCTATAATTCACCCCTCCACTTT.

Notes on this clone: Other DNA variants within this sample encode the same CDR3. The rearrangement links TRBV7-2 to TRBJ1-2; D is ambiguous. Germline lookup yields CDR1 SGHTA and CDR2 FQGNSA. CDR3 size: 13 residues. Trimming removed 0 bases at V and 4 bases at J, with 6 bases between. The CDR3 here is CASSLAGSYGYTF. As DNA, the CDR3 is TGTGCCAGCAGCTTAGCGGGATCCTATGGCTACACCTTC.

The chain recombines TRBV29-1 with TRBJ2-5; 8 bases agree with TRBD2. The CDR3 is 14 amino acids. V shed 4 bases, J shed 1 base, and the junction held 5 bases outside the gene matches. The germline CDR1 and CDR2 sequences are SQVTM and ANQGSEA. The CDR3 sequence: CSVATTSGQETQYF. The CDR3 DNA is TGCAGCGTTGCAACTACTAGCGGCCAAGAGACCCAGTACTTC.

The chain combines TRBV4-3 with TRBJ2-5, with TRBD2 matching 8 bases. This CDR3 has 15 amino acids. V was clipped by 2 bases and J by 5 bases; unmatched bases: 7. Germline CDR1 and CDR2: LGHNA and YSLEER. Here the CDR3 DNA reads TGCGCCAGCAGCCAATCGGGAGGGAGGTGGGAGACCCAGTACTTC. Translated: CASSQSGGRWETQYF.

The gene calls are TRBV2 and TRBJ2-7; weak D call: TRBD1 (6 bases). The CDR3 totals 13 residues. Trimming left V 7 bases short and J 7 bases short, with 17 bases between. Germline V gene lookup returns CDR1 SNHLY and CDR2 FYNNEI. CDR3 sequence reads: CASTTGPYVEQYF. The CDR3 DNA sequence: TGTGCCAGCACCACAGGGCCCTACGTGGAGCAGTACTTC.

This clone was counted only a few times. V and J are TRBV28 and TRBJ1-4; TRBD1 aligns across 7 bases. The V gene's germline CDR1 is MDHEN and CDR2 SYDVKM. There are 16 residues in the CDR3. After removal of 6 bases from V and 9 bases from J, the junction contained 16 bases not matched to a gene. The CDR3 region has the DNA TGTGCCAGCAGGGATCCGAGTCCCGGGACAGCGAAAAAACTGTTTTTT. The encoded protein is CASRDPSPGTAKKLFF.